A selection of T cell receptor beta chains follows, all from one sample in a study of identical twins. A single record per CDR3 protein comes from TCRdb applying MiXCR to the 5' RACE reads. Of under 250,000 distinct CDR3 sequences in the sample, more than 6.5% were seen once. A further study also used this sample, focusing on yellow fever vaccine responses in identical twins.

The sequencing sample was made of memory (CD45RO+) T cells sorted from blood. These TCRs come from a woman aged 18 to 35 in good health. Both conserved end residues are part of each CDR3. D genes are given only for firm matches. The size entry is marked missing in some rows and otherwise reads once, few, many or a size class.

cdr3_length j_call clone_size v_call d_call cdr3_aa cdr3_nt
13 TRBJ2-1 many TRBV29-1 TRBD2 CSVDPSGSSEQFF TGCAGCGTTGATCCTAGCGGGAGTTCTGAGCAGTTCTTC
13 TRBJ2-1 - TRBV5-1 - CASSLESGSEQFF TGCGCCAGCAGCTTGGAGTCCGGGTCTGAGCAGTTCTTC
16 TRBJ2-1 few TRBV25-1 TRBD2 CASSEAGGLSYNEQFF TGTGCCAGCAGTGAAGCGGGGGGGCTTTCCTACAATGAGCAGTTCTTC
16 TRBJ2-1 few TRBV6-5 TRBD2 CASSYSIAGGPNEQFF TGTGCCAGCAGTTACTCGATAGCGGGAGGGCCCAATGAGCAGTTCTTC
14 TRBJ2-7 - TRBV7-3 TRBD1 CASSALGQGGEQYF TGTGCCAGCAGCGCGCTGGGACAGGGTGGCGAGCAGTACTTC
14 TRBJ2-7 many TRBV7-9 TRBD1 CASSLRAGGSEQYF TGTGCCAGCAGCTTACGGGCAGGGGGCTCCGAGCAGTACTTC
17 TRBJ2-1 many TRBV4-1 - CASSQAITGSVSNEQFF TGCGCCAGCAGCCAGGCCATTACAGGGTCTGTATCCAATGAGCAGTTCTTC
14 TRBJ2-1 few TRBV10-3 - CAISATSTYNEQFF TGTGCCATCAGTGCGACTAGTACCTACAATGAGCAGTTCTTC
18 TRBJ2-2 - TRBV6-2/TRBV6-3 - CASSYSRGGSVNTGELFF TGTGCCAGCAGTTACTCCAGGGGCGGGAGTGTTAACACCGGGGAGCTGTTTTTT
14 TRBJ1-5 many TRBV12-3/TRBV12-4 - CASTAGKHNQPQHF TGTGCCAGCACCGCGGGAAAACACAATCAGCCCCAGCATTTT
15 TRBJ1-4 - TRBV5-1 - CASSPLSGTYEKLFF TGCGCCAGCAGTCCACTCTCCGGGACATATGAAAAACTGTTTTTT
14 TRBJ1-2 few TRBV11-2 - CASAPPWTVTGYTF TGTGCCAGCGCACCCCCCTGGACAGTAACAGGCTACACCTTC
12 TRBJ2-5 few TRBV6-5 TRBD2 CASTRRGGVQYF TGTGCCAGCACTAGGCGGGGGGGGGTCCAGTACTTC
13 TRBJ2-1 - TRBV20-1 TRBD1 CSARETGLNEQFF TGCAGTGCTCGAGAGACAGGGCTCAATGAGCAGTTCTTC
13 TRBJ2-2 few TRBV7-2 - CASSTLSAGELFF TGTGCCAGCAGCACGTTATCGGCCGGGGAGCTGTTTTTT
12 TRBJ2-1 few TRBV18 - CASSPRVGGQFF TGTGCCAGCTCACCACGGGTAGGGGGGCAGTTCTTC
15 TRBJ1-6 - TRBV5-1 TRBD1 CASSRWTGEDSPLHF TGCGCCAGCAGCCGTTGGACAGGGGAGGATTCACCCCTCCACTTT
14 TRBJ2-3 - TRBV9 - CASSLHPLTDTQYF TGTGCCAGCAGCCTACACCCCCTCACAGATACGCAGTATTTT
12 TRBJ2-7 - TRBV7-2 - CASSFSPGVKYF TGTGCCAGCAGCTTTTCCCCAGGAGTGAAGTACTTC
14 TRBJ1-1 few TRBV5-1 TRBD1 CASSRQGKNTEAFF TGCGCCAGCAGCCGACAGGGGAAGAACACTGAAGCTTTCTTT
18 TRBJ2-1 few TRBV6-5 TRBD2 CASSYSRPGEPGGNEQFF TGTGCCAGCAGTTACTCGCGCCCGGGGGAGCCGGGGGGGAATGAGCAGTTCTTC
15 TRBJ2-3 few TRBV6-2/TRBV6-3 - CASSYSSRGTDTQYF TGTGCCAGCAGTTACTCTTCTAGAGGGACAGATACGCAGTATTTT
14 TRBJ2-3 few TRBV20-1 TRBD2 CSAVERRGSDTQYF TGCAGTGCCGTAGAAAGGCGGGGGTCAGATACGCAGTATTTT
16 TRBJ2-4 many TRBV20-1 - CSARDHIGLAKNIQYF TGCAGTGCTAGAGATCATATCGGGTTGGCCAAAAACATTCAGTACTTC
12 TRBJ2-2 many TRBV24-1 - CATEKGAGELFF TGTGCCACCGAAAAGGGAGCCGGGGAGCTGTTTTTT
14 TRBJ2-7 few TRBV6-1 - CASSEVGTVRGQYF TGTGCCAGCAGTGAAGTCGGGACTGTGCGTGGGCAGTACTTC
15 TRBJ2-1 - TRBV7-2 TRBD2 CASSLPTSGSREQFF TGTGCCAGCAGCCTGCCGACTAGCGGGTCGAGGGAGCAGTTCTTC
14 TRBJ1-2 many TRBV10-3 TRBD1 CAISDQTGNYGYTF TGTGCCATCAGCGACCAGACAGGGAACTATGGCTACACCTTC
15 TRBJ1-6 many TRBV2 TRBD1 CASSEGDRDNSPLHF TGTGCCAGCAGTGAAGGGGACAGGGATAATTCACCCCTCCACTTT
13 TRBJ2-7 - TRBV10-3 TRBD2 CAITGEGSYEQYF TGTGCCATCACGGGGGAGGGCTCCTACGAGCAGTACTTC
17 TRBJ2-6 many TRBV12-3/TRBV12-4 TRBD1 CASSLRTGSSGANVLTF TGTGCCAGCAGTTTACGGACAGGCAGCTCTGGGGCCAACGTCCTGACTTTC
15 TRBJ1-2 few TRBV16 - CASSQSGQGNYGYTF TGTGCCAGCAGCCAATCCGGCCAGGGAAACTATGGCTACACCTTC
11 TRBJ2-3 many TRBV28 - CASSQWDTQYF TGTGCCAGCAGTCAGTGGGATACGCAGTATTTT
11 TRBJ2-1 - TRBV29-1 - CSVDIQGQQFF TGCAGCGTTGATATTCAGGGGCAGCAGTTCTTC
16 TRBJ2-2 few TRBV20-1 TRBD2 CSARDLLAGDTGELFF TGCAGTGCTAGAGATCTCCTAGCGGGCGACACCGGGGAGCTGTTTTTT
14 TRBJ2-5 many TRBV2 - CASSEGGRAETQYF TGTGCCAGCAGTGAAGGGGGGCGCGCAGAGACCCAGTACTTC
16 TRBJ2-7 many TRBV4-3 - CASSQEEGGGPYEQYF TGCGCCAGCAGCCAAGAAGAGGGCGGCGGCCCCTACGAGCAGTACTTC
16 TRBJ2-3 many TRBV7-6 - CASSSTLEGGTDTQYF TGTGCCAGCAGCTCTACATTGGAGGGTGGCACAGATACGCAGTATTTT
14 TRBJ2-7 few TRBV4-3 TRBD1 CASSQAVTGVEQYF TGCGCCAGCAGCCAAGCGGTGACAGGGGTCGAGCAGTACTTC
10 TRBJ2-5 few TRBV7-2 - CASSLVTQYF TGTGCCAGCAGCTTAGTTACCCAGTACTTC
13 TRBJ1-2 many TRBV12-3/TRBV12-4 - CASSLLTGYGYTF TGTGCCAGCAGTCTCCTGACGGGGTATGGCTACACCTTC
17 TRBJ2-1 few TRBV5-7 TRBD2 CASRAQISGGAINEQFF TGTGCCAGCAGGGCCCAAATTAGCGGGGGGGCCATTAATGAGCAGTTCTTC
15 TRBJ2-7 few TRBV18 - CASSLTPTPNYEQYF TGTGCCAGCTCACTAACCCCAACGCCTAACTACGAGCAGTACTTC
11 TRBJ2-7 few TRBV12-3/TRBV12-4 - CASSTAYEQYF TGTGCCAGCAGCACCGCCTACGAGCAGTACTTC
15 TRBJ1-4 few TRBV7-2 TRBD1 CASSPGGNKGEKLFF TGTGCCAGCAGTCCAGGGGGAAATAAGGGGGAAAAACTGTTTTTT
15 TRBJ2-3 - TRBV5-5 - CARGPDSSTTDTQYF TGTGCCAGGGGCCCCGACAGTAGCACCACAGATACGCAGTATTTT
15 TRBJ2-4 - TRBV7-2 - CASSLGGTAKNIQYF TGTGCCAGCAGCTTAGGCGGGACTGCCAAAAACATTCAGTACTTC
15 TRBJ2-7 many TRBV5-1 - CASSLVSQILHEQYF TGCGCCAGCAGCTTGGTGTCGCAAATCCTCCACGAGCAGTACTTC